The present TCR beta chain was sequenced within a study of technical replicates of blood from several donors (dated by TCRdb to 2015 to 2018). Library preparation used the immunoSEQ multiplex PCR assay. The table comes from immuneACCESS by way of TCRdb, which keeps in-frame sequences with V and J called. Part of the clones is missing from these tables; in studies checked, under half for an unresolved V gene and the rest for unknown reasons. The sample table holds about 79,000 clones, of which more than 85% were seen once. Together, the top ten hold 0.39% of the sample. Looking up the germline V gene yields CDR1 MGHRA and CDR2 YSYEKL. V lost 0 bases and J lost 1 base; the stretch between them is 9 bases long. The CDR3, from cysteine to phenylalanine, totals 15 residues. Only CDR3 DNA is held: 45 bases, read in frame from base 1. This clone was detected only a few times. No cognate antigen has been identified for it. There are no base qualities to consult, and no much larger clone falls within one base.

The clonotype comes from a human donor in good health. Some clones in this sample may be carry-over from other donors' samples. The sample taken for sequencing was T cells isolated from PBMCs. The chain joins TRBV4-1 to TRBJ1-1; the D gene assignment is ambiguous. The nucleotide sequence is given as TGCGCCAGCAGCCAAGAGCCGTTAGCGAACACTGAAGCTTTCTTT. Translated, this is CASSQEPLANTEAFF.